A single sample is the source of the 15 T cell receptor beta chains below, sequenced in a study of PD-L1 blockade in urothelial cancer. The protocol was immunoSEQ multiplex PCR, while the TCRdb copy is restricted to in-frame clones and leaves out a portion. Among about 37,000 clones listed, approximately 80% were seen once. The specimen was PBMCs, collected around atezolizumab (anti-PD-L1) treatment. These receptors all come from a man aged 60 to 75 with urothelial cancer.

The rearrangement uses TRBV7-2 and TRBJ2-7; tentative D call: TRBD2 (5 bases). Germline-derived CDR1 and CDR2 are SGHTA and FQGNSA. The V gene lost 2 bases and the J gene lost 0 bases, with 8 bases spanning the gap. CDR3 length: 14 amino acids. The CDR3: CASSLTGSSYEQYF. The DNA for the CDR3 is TGTGCCAGCAGCTTAACGGGGAGCTCCTACGAGCAGTACTTC. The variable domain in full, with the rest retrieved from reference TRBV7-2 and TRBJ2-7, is GAGVSQSPSNKVTEKGKDVELRCDPISGHTALYWYRQSLGQGLEFLIYFQGNSAPDKSGLPSDRFSAERTGGSVSTLTIQRTQQEDSAVYLCASSLTGSSYEQYFGPGTRLTVT.

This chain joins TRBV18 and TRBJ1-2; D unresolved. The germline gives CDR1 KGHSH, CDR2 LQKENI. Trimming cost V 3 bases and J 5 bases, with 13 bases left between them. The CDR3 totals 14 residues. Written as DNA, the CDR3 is TGTGCCAGCTCACCTATAGAGGCGGTTTATGGCTACACCTTC. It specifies CASSPIEAVYGYTF. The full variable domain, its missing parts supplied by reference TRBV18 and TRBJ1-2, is NAGVMQNPRHLVRRRGQEARLRCSPMKGHSHVYWYRQLPEEGLKFMVYLQKENIIDESGMPKERFSAEFPKEGPSILRIQQVVRGDSAAYFCASSPIEAVYGYTFGSGTRLTVV.

The CDR3 DNA reads TGTGCCAGCAGCTTACTCACCGGGGACACTGAAGCTTTCTTT. It yields the protein CASSLLTGDTEAFF. The chain uses TRBV7-2 and TRBJ1-1, with D hard to call. Trimming cost V 2 bases and J 3 bases, with 10 bases left between them. Germline values: CDR1 SGHTA, CDR2 FQGNSA. The CDR3 is 14 residues long.

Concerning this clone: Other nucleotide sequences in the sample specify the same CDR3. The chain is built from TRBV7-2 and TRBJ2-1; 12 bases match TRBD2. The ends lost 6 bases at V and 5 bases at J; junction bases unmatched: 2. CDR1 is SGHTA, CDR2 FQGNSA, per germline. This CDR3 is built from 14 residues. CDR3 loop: CASSRTSGNNEQFF. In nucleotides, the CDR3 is TGTGCCAGCAGTCGGACTAGCGGGAACAATGAGCAGTTCTTC.

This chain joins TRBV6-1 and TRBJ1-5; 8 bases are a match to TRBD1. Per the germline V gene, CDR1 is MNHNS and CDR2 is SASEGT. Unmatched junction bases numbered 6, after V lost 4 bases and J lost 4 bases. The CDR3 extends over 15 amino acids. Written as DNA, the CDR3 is TGTGCCAGCAGTGGGGGACAGGTCCCGAATCAGCCCCAGCATTTT. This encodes CASSGGQVPNQPQHF.

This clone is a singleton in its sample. The CDR3 reads CASSQDIGQGIVDTQYF. For the CDR3, the DNA is TGCGCCAGCAGCCAAGATATCGGGCAGGGTATAGTAGATACGCAGTATTTT. J is TRBJ2-3 and V is TRBV4-1; maybe TRBD1 (5 bases). Germline lookup yields CDR1 MGHRA and CDR2 YSYEKL. V was trimmed by 0 bases and J by 5 bases, leaving 18 bases between them. The CDR3 loop spans 17 amino acids.

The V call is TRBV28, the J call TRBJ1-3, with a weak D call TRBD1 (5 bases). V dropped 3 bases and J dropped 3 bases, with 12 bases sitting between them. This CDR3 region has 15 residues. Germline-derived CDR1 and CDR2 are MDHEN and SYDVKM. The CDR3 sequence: CASSFRGAHGNTIYF. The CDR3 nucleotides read TGTGCCAGCAGTTTCCGCGGGGCCCATGGAAACACCATATATTTT.

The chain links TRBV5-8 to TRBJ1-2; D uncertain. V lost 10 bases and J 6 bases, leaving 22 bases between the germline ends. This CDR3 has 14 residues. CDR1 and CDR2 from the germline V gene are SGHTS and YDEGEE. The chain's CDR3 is CAGGYLGRLDGYTF. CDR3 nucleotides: TGTGCCGGCGGGTACCTCGGGCGGCTCGATGGCTACACCTTC.

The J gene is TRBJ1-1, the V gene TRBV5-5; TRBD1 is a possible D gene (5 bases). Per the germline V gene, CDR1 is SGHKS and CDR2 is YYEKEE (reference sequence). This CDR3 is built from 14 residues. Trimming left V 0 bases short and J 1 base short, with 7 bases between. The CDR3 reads CASSLDRQNTEAFF. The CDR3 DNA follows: TGTGCCAGCAGCTTGGACAGGCAGAACACTGAAGCTTTCTTT.

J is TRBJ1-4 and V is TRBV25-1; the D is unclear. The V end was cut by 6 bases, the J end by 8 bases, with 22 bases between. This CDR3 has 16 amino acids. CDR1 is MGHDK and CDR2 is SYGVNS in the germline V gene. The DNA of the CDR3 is TGTGCCAGCAGCGCCGGCCGCGAAGGGAGGAAGGAAAAACTGTTTTTT. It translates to CASSAGREGRKEKLFF.

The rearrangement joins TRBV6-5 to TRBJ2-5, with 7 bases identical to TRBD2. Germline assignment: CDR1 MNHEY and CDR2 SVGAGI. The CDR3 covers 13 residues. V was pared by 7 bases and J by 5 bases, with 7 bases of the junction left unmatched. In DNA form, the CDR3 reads TGTGCCAGCACCCGACTAGCTGGGGAGACCCAGTACTTC. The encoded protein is CASTRLAGETQYF.

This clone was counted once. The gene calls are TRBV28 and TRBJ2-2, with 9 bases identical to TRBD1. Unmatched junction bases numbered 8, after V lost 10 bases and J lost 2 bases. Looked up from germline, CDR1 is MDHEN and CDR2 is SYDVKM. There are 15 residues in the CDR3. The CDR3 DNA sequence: TGTGCCACCTCCTGGACAGGGGATAACACCGGGGAGCTGTTTTTT. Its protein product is CATSWTGDNTGELFF.

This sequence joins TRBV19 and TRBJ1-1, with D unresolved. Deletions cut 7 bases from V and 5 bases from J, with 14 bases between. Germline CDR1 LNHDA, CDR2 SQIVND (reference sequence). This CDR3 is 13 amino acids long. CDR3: CASTLGESTEAFF. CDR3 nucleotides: TGTGCCAGTACCCTTGGGGAGAGTACTGAAGCTTTCTTT.

The CDR3 reads CASALSWGDEQYF. The CDR3, as DNA: TGCGCCAGCGCCCTTAGCTGGGGGGACGAGCAGTACTTC. V is TRBV5-1 and J is TRBJ2-7, with D possibly matching TRBD2 (6 bases). Looked up from germline, CDR1 is SGHRS and CDR2 is YFSETQ. V was pared by 7 bases and J by 5 bases, with 16 bases between. The CDR3 is made up of 13 amino acids.

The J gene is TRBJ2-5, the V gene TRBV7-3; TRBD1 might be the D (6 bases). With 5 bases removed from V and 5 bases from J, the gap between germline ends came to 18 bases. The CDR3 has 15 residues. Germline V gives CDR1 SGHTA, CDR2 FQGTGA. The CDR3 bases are TGTGCCAGCAGCGCGACAGGAGGTGTCGGGGAGACCCAGTACTTC. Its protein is CASSATGGVGETQYF.